The present T cell receptor beta chain was sequenced within a study of shared clonotypes between healthy human individuals (dated by TCRdb to between 2020 and 2021). With respect to the entire study: The cohort included a few men and two women between 18 and 49 years of age. Between about 0.94 and 8.9 billion PBMCs per donor were obtained by leukapheresis. To estimate repertoire size and how much clonotypes are shared between individuals, the study performed deep sequencing of blood TCR repertoires from roughly five healthy adults. For each donor, three plates each were used for CD4 naive and CD4 memory, two plates were used for CD8 naive, and one plate was used for CD8 memory. Different laboratories and diverse techniques were used to prepare libraries and sequence TCR repertoires, to increase sequencing depth and limit assay-specific biases.

TCR CDR3 regions were amplified from genomic DNA by multiplex PCR using the deep immunoSEQ assay. For each cell subset, the extracted genomic DNA was distributed evenly across all wells of several immunoSEQ 96-well plates, and each plate served as one replicate. Each replicate PCR for sorted subsets received 200 ng genomic DNA, equal to tens of thousands of T cell genomes. Purified libraries were measured with a Qubit 3.0 fluorometer, size-checked on a Bioanalyzer 2100, and measured again with the KAPA Library Quantification kit. Each immunoSEQ 96-well plate was sequenced on its own single-read 150-cycle Illumina NextSeq 550 flow cell. On the authors' methods: Because the immunoSEQ output held only junctional sequences and lacked quality scores, the filtering could not match the filtering applied to full-length reads. Sequences were annotated with PyIR, a Python wrapper for IgBLAST v1.9, and V/J genes and CDR3 were assigned using IMGT germline references. Any read was removed if the V/J assignment was weak (E-value above 1e-6), the CDR3 was missing, or the read contained stop codons, out-of-frame junctions, or ambiguous translated residues. V3J clonotypes were defined as sequences sharing an identical inferred V gene, J gene, and CDR3 amino acid sequence. Percentage overlap between repertoires was computed as shared unique clonotypes divided by the size of the smaller repertoire. Repertoire richness was assessed with RTK rarefaction, the Chao1 estimator, and Recon v2.1 estimates of unobserved clonotypes. Generation probabilities were computed with OLGA for all TCRbeta clonotypes obtained by the gDNA method from four donors. TCRdb retrieved this table from immuneACCESS and kept in-frame rearrangements only. Not all clones are present; in checked studies, unresolved V genes account for under half, and no reason is known for the remainder. D and trimming were read from the DNA, whereas the V and J calls and clone size are those reported in that table. This sample is represented by nearly 2 million clones; about 95% of them were singletons. The top ten clones comprise 1% to 1.5% of the sample.

CD8 naive samples were obtained by positive selection for CCR7 among CD45RO-negative cells, yielding a CD45RA+CCR7+ population from which TemRA cells were excluded. Donors were healthy HIV-negative adults with no recently reported acute infections or vaccinations. Only Caucasian adults living in Nashville, Tennessee, USA were represented among the donors. After blood collection by leukapheresis, PBMCs were isolated using Ficoll-Histopaque density gradient centrifugation and then cryopreserved in the vapor phase of liquid nitrogen. Analytical flow cytometry was used to check the purity and quantity of every magnetically sorted T cell population. Genomic DNA was isolated from every sorted fraction and measured by UV absorbance on a Nanodrop 2000c. This clone was found a few times. This clone's antigen is unknown. Within one base of it there is no much larger clone, and no base qualities were kept. Overall results and qualifications from the work: Sharing across several donors was observed for about 5% of naive CD4, over 3% of naive CD8, 2% to 2.5% of memory CD4, and about 0.39% of memory CD8 clonotypes. The small number of donors limited the genetic and exposure-history diversity represented. Higher generation probabilities were observed for clonotypes shared by all four sorted-subset donors than for non-shared clonotypes. Sampling was restricted to blood, and TCR repertoires in tissues likely differ from the TCR repertoires found in blood. Incomplete sequencing was indicated by rarefaction of sorted-subset datasets, despite the large sequencing depth. Pairwise subsampling indicated that sequencing depth was expected to affect the degree of clonotype sharing among donors. Naive subsets generally had larger estimated clonotype richness than memory subsets.

The sequencing sample was made of naive CD8+ T cells sorted from blood. The meaning of the sample's cell subset or site label: CD45RA+CCR7+. The receptor's source is a man between 18 and 35 years old in good health.

The sequenced DNA is TGCGCCAGCAGTCCAACTCTAGGACAGGGCTACGAGCAGTACTTC. Its protein is CASSPTLGQGYEQYF. Recombination linked TRBV4-1 to TRBJ2-7, and TRBD1 matches 8 of the central bases. For CDR1 and CDR2, the germline V gene lists MGHRA and YSYEKL. V loses 6 bases at its end and J loses 3 bases; junction bases beyond the gene matches: 10. The CDR3 measures 15 amino acids from cysteine to phenylalanine. The CDR3 DNA has 45 bases and is translated from base 1.